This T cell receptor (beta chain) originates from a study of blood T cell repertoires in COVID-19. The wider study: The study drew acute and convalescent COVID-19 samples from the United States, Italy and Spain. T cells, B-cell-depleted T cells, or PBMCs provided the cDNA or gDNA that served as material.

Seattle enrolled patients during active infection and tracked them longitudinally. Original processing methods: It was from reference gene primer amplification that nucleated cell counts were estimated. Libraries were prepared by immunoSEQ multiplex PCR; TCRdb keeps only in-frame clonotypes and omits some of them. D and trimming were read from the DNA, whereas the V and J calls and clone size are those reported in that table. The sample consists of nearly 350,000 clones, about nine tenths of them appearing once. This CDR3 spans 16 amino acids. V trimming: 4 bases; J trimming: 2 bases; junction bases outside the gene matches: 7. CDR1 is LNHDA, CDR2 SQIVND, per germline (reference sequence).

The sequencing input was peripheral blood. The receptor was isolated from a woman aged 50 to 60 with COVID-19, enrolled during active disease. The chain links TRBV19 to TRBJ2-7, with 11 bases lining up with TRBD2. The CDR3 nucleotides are TGTGCCAGTAGTAACAGACTAGCGGGACCGCCCTACGAGCAGTACTTC. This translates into CASSNRLAGPPYEQYF.